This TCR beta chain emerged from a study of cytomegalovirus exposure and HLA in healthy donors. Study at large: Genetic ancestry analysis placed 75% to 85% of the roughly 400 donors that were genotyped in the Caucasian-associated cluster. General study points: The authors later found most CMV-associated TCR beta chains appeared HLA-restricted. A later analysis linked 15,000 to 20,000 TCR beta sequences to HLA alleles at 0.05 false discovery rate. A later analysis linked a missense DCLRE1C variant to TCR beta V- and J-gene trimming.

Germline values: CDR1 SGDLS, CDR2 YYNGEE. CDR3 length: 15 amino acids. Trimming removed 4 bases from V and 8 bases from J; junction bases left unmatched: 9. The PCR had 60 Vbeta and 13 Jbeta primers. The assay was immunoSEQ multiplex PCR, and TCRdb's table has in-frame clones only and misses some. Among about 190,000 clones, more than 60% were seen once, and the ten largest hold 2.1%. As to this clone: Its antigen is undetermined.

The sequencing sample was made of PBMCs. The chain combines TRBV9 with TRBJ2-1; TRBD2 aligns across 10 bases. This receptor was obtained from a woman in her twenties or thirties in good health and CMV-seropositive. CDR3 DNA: TGTGCCAGCAGCACTAGCGGGGTTTTCGTCGATGAGCAGTTCTTC. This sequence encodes CASSTSGVFVDEQFF.